Presented here are 9 T cell receptor beta chains from one specimen sequenced in a study of identifying expanded T cells in peripheral blood. Data came from immunoSEQ multiplex PCR; TCRdb stores just in-frame clones and leaves some out. The repertoire holds under 90,000 clones, 75% to 90% seen once, with 2.8% in the top ten. The sample was blood. The origin of the receptors is a person aged 18-70 years in good health.

On this clone itself: Its ends do not fully match the called genes, so a read error is possible. The chain couples TRBV6-5 to TRBJ2-2; D call uncertain. Germline V lookup: CDR1 MNHEY, CDR2 SVGAGI. The CDR3 is made up of 12 amino acids. The CDR3 DNA reads as TGTGCCAGCAGGTTGGGAACCGGGCAGCTGTTTTTT. Protein product: CASRLGTGQLFF.

J is TRBJ1-1 and V is TRBV7-9, with 7 positions matching TRBD1. This CDR3 is 14 amino acids long. Looked up from germline, CDR1 is SEHNR and CDR2 is FQNEAQ (reference sequence). J was trimmed by 2 bases and V by 5 bases; bases with no gene match: 5. Here the CDR3 reads CASSLKGGNTEAFF. For the CDR3, the DNA is TGTGCCAGCAGCCTCAAAGGGGGCAACACTGAAGCTTTCTTT. The full variable domain, in which reference TRBV7-9 and TRBJ1-1 provide the parts outside the CDR3, is DTGVSQNPRHKITKRGQNVTFRCDPISEHNRLYWYRQTLGQGPEFLTYFQNEAQLEKSRLLSDRFSAERPKGSFSTLEIQRTEQGDSAMYLCASSLKGGNTEAFFGQGTRLTVV.

The CDR3 loop reads CASSLGLFSSTDTQYF. CDR3 sequence (DNA): TGTGCCAGCAGCTTGGGTTTATTCTCTAGCACAGATACGCAGTATTTT. The V call is TRBV5-6, the J call TRBJ2-3; no definite D call. V lost 0 bases to trimming and J lost 0 bases, with 11 bases between them. Germline CDR1 and CDR2: SGHDT and YYEEEE. The CDR3 sequence is 16 residues long.

This sequence joins TRBV23-1 and TRBJ2-1, with D unclear. TRBV23-1 is classed as an ORF, of uncertain function. The CDR3 has 16 amino acids. The V gene lost 0 bases and the J gene lost 1 base, with 10 bases spanning the gap. In DNA, the CDR3 is TGCGCCAGCAGTCAATCGACCGGGTCATCCTACAATGAGCAGTTCTTC. This encodes CASSQSTGSSYNEQFF.

The chain is built from TRBV28 and TRBJ1-4; D remains unclear. V was clipped by 8 bases and J by 8 bases, with 15 bases between them. The CDR3 has 13 residues. The V gene's germline CDR1 is MDHEN and CDR2 SYDVKM. CDR3 in amino acids: CASGAWGGEKLFF. The CDR3 DNA reads as TGTGCCAGCGGAGCCTGGGGAGGGGAAAAACTGTTTTTT.

The count of this clone is one. The genes are TRBV7-2 and TRBJ2-2; D unresolved. Germline V gene sequence: CDR1 SGHTA, CDR2 FQGNSA. The V and J ends lost 3 bases and 3 bases respectively, with 8 bases between them. CDR3 size: 14 residues. The DNA of the CDR3 is TGTGCCAGCAGCTTCACCGCCGACACCGGGGAGCTGTTTTTT. Residues: CASSFTADTGELFF.

The chain carries TRBV19 and TRBJ2-7; TRBD2 matches 15 bases. With V trimmed by 3 bases and J by 1 base, 4 bases remained unmatched. This CDR3 has 17 residues. CDR1 LNHDA and CDR2 SQIVND come from the germline V gene (reference sequence). Here the CDR3 reads CASSIGTSGRFSYEQYF. The CDR3 DNA reads TGTGCCAGTAGTATCGGGACTAGCGGGAGGTTTTCCTACGAGCAGTACTTC.

V gene TRBV29-1 combines with J gene TRBJ1-2, with a possible D match to TRBD1 (5 bases). CDR1 is SQVTM, CDR2 ANQGSEA, per germline. CDR3 size: 14 residues. Trimming removed 4 bases from V and 7 bases from J, with 19 bases in between. CDR3 DNA: TGCAGCGTTGCTCTGTCCCCTGGACAACTTGGCTACACCTTC. Protein product: CSVALSPGQLGYTF.

The rearrangement links TRBV7-2 to TRBJ2-2; 7 nucleotides line up with TRBD2. CDR3 length equals 17 residues. Germline CDR1 is SGHTA and CDR2 is FQGNSA. Trimming at V came to 5 bases and at J to 2 bases, leaving 11 bases not matched to a gene. The CDR3 region has the DNA TGTGCCAGCAGCCCCTCTCGCGGGGGACCAAACACCGGGGAGCTGTTTTTT. This codes for CASSPSRGGPNTGELFF.